This T cell receptor (beta chain) comes out of a study of cytomegalovirus exposure and HLA in healthy donors. Trimming stripped 1 base from V and 4 bases from J, with 8 bases between. Germline lookup yields CDR1 LNHDA and CDR2 SQIVND (reference sequence). This CDR3 spans 13 amino acids. In the PCR, 60 Vbeta and 13 Jbeta primers were used. Clones were sequenced by immunoSEQ multiplex PCR, and TCRdb holds only the in-frame ones, with some missing. In the table there are about 140,000 clones, about 84% of which are singletons. There are a few counts of this clone. The receptor comes from a woman younger than 35 in good health and CMV-seropositive. Sequenced input: PBMCs. The rearrangement links TRBV19 to TRBJ2-7; D is ambiguous. The CDR3: CASSIGPRYEQYF. The CDR3, as DNA: TGTGCCAGTAGTATAGGTCCCAGGTACGAGCAGTACTTC.